This T cell receptor (beta chain) was profiled in a study of T cells in Graves' hyperthyroidism and ophthalmopathy. Study observations and caveats: Ophthalmopathy could be told apart from stable hyperthyroidism with a 13 V-J model.

TCR beta CDR3 region amplification was performed from RNA transcripts. TCR CDR3 underwent first-round RT-PCR with the HTBI primer set. MiXCR was run by TCRdb on the multiplex PCR reads, yielding one entry per CDR3 protein. This sample has 800,000 or so distinct CDR3 sequences, with 35% to 45% found just once. The CDR3 spans 14 residues. In germline, CDR1 is LGHNT, CDR2 FRNRAP. V lost 0 bases and J 3 bases, leaving 8 bases between the germline ends. A note on this clonotype: Its antigen is still unknown.

This receptor was obtained from a man aged 18 to 30 with Graves' hyperthyroidism. The rearrangement joins TRBV12-5 to TRBJ1-1; D call uncertain. Sequencing input: blood. The CDR3 DNA follows: TGTGCTAGTGGTTTGGTAGGGCGTTACACTGAAGCTTTCTTT. This encodes CASGLVGRYTEAFF.